The 5 T cell receptor beta chains below all came from one sample that was sequenced in a study of identical twins. TCRdb processed the 5' RACE reads anew with MiXCR; each CDR3 protein has one entry. This table holds more than 350,000 distinct CDR3 sequences, 9% found once. Sequencing input: naive T cells sorted from blood. Every receptor here comes from a woman between 45 and 60 years old in good health.

This chain uses TRBV27 with TRBJ2-1, with D maybe TRBD1 (5 bases). Deletions cut 6 bases from V and 7 bases from J, with 10 bases between. This CDR3 is built from 12 residues. Germline CDR1 and CDR2: MNHEY and SMNVEV (reference sequence). The CDR3 sequence: CASRLTVNEQFF. CDR3 coding DNA: TGTGCCAGCAGGTTGACAGTAAATGAGCAGTTCTTC.

In this sample, this clonotype turned up many times. The chain combines TRBV5-1 with TRBJ2-1, with 7 bases lining up with TRBD2. V was pared by 0 bases and J by 7 bases, with 7 bases of the junction left unmatched. This CDR3 is built from 15 residues. Germline assignment: CDR1 SGHRS and CDR2 YFSETQ. CDR3: CASSLAAGEGNEQFF. DNA of the CDR3: TGCGCCAGCAGCTTGGCTGCGGGAGAGGGAAATGAGCAGTTCTTC.

This clonotype was counted between two and nine times. V and J are TRBV25-1 and TRBJ2-1; D is ambiguous. Between the trimmed V and J ends, which lost 5 bases and 9 bases, there was a span of 11 bases. Germline lookup yields CDR1 MGHDK and CDR2 SYGVNS. The CDR3 runs 12 residues. The CDR3 DNA reads TGTGCCAGCAGTTCCACATCTTTTGAGCAGTTCTTC. It encodes CASSSTSFEQFF.

This clonotype appeared a few times. V gene TRBV3-1 combines with J gene TRBJ2-1, with D possibly being TRBD1 (5 bases). The CDR3 length is 14 residues. The germline V gene encodes CDR1 LGHDT and CDR2 YNNKEL (reference sequence). V was clipped by 2 bases and J by 9 bases, with 14 bases between them. CDR3 in amino acids: CASSQRGTLGEQFF. The CDR3 nucleotides read TGTGCCAGCAGCCAAAGGGGAACCTTGGGTGAGCAGTTCTTC.

The V and J genes are TRBV5-6 and TRBJ2-1; 10 bases map to TRBD2. The CDR3 has 15 amino acids. Per the germline V gene, CDR1 is SGHDT and CDR2 is YYEEEE. V gave up 3 bases and J gave up 3 bases; unmatched junction bases: 3. The CDR3, as DNA: TGTGCCAGCAGCTCGGTAGCGGGAGGCTACAATGAGCAGTTCTTC. Protein sequence: CASSSVAGGYNEQFF.